The 7 T cell receptor beta chains in this list originate from one sample, sequenced in a study of control samples from healthy donors and cancer patients. Method: immunoSEQ multiplex PCR; TCRdb's copy keeps in-frame clones and lacks some. The data contain 170,000 or so clones, roughly 94% of them singletons. The sequenced material came from blood. Every receptor here comes from a middle-aged woman in good health.

This chain connects TRBV30 to TRBJ2-7; 9 bases line up with TRBD1. Germline values: CDR1 GTSNPN, CDR2 SVGIG (reference sequence). The CDR3 consists of 14 residues. Trimming cost V 4 bases and J 1 base; bases outside gene matches: 5. Here the CDR3 reads CAWNSGQGSYEQYF. The CDR3 nucleotides are TGTGCCTGGAATTCGGGACAGGGATCCTACGAGCAGTACTTC.

This chain joins TRBV27 and TRBJ2-3, with TRBD1 matching 7 bases. Looked up from germline, CDR1 is MNHEY and CDR2 is SMNVEV (reference sequence). The CDR3 runs to 13 residues. V dropped 6 bases and J dropped 2; count of bases not matched to a gene: 2. The CDR3 DNA is TGTGCCAGCAGGAGGGGGCACACAGATACGCAGTATTTT. Protein sequence: CASRRGHTDTQYF.

The genes are TRBV30 and TRBJ1-1; no reliable D call. The CDR3 runs to 12 residues. CDR1 and CDR2 from the germline V gene are GTSNPN and SVGIG (reference sequence). The ends were cut back, 0 bases at V and 12 bases at J, with 14 bases in the middle. The chain's CDR3 is CAWSVLEVITFF. CDR3 DNA sequence: TGTGCCTGGAGTGTACTCGAGGTTATAACTTTCTTT. Using reference TRBV30 and TRBJ1-1 for the parts outside the CDR3, the full variable domain is SQTIHQWPATLVQPVGSPLSLECTVEGTSNPNLYWYRQAAGRGLQLLFYSVGIGQISSEVPQNLSASRPQDRQFILSSKKLLLSDSGFYLCAWSVLEVITFFGQGTRLTVV.

This chain joins TRBV9 and TRBJ1-4; D remains unclear. The germline V gene encodes CDR1 SGDLS and CDR2 YYNGEE. Trimming took off 4 bases at V and 7 bases at J, with 14 bases between the two ends. CDR3 length: 14 residues. CDR3 DNA: TGTGCCAGCAGCCCTCGTGGTTCAGGTGAAAAACTGTTTTTT. Amino acids: CASSPRGSGEKLFF.

This chain joins TRBV27 and TRBJ1-5; weak D call: TRBD1 (5 bases). The CDR3 consists of 15 residues. Germline assignment: CDR1 MNHEY and CDR2 SMNVEV (reference sequence). V was clipped by 7 bases and J by 6 bases, with 19 bases between them. The CDR3 sequence: CASNPWGGLGQPQHF. DNA of the CDR3: TGTGCCAGCAACCCCTGGGGGGGTCTAGGTCAGCCCCAGCATTTT.

This chain uses TRBV5-4 with TRBJ2-2; 8 bases line up with TRBD1. The CDR3 extends over 16 amino acids. V lost 1 base and J lost 3; bases outside the gene matches: 5. Germline values: CDR1 SGHNT, CDR2 YYREEE (reference sequence). The CDR3 is CASSLLRGRDTGELFF. CDR3 coding DNA: TGTGCCAGCAGCTTGCTCAGGGGGCGGGACACCGGGGAGCTGTTTTTT.

The rearrangement links TRBV3-1 (or the pseudogene TRBV3-2) to TRBJ2-1, with TRBD1 identical over 9 bases. Germline V gene lookup returns CDR1 LGHDT and CDR2 YNNKEL (reference sequence). The V gene end was trimmed by 7 bases and the J gene end by 7 bases; junction bases not matched to a gene: 8. This CDR3 spans 14 amino acids. The CDR3 DNA follows: TGTGCCAGCATCGGACAGGGGATAGGGAATGAGCAGTTCTTC. As protein: CASIGQGIGNEQFF.